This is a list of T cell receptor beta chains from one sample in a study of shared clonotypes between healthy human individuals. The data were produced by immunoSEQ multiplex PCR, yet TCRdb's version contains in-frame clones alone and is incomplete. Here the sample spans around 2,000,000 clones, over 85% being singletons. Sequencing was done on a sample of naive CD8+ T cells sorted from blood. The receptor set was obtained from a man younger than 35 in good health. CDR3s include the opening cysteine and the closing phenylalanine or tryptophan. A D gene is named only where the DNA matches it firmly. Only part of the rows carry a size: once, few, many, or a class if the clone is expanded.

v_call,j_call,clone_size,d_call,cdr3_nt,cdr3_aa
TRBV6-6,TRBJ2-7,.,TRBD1,TGTGCCAGCAGTTACGTGGGACAGGGCTACGAGCAGTACTTC,CASSYVGQGYEQYF
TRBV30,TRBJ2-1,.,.,TGTGCCTGGAGCTCCCAGGGTTCCTACAATGAGCAGTTCTTC,CAWSSQGSYNEQFF
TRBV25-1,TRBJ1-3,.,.,TGTGCCAGCAGTGAGTTCCTCCTTACAGGTTCTGGAAACACCATATATTTT,CASSEFLLTGSGNTIYF
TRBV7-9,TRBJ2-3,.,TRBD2,TGTGCCAGCAGTCGGTCTAGCGGGGGGACCACAGATACGCAGTATTTT,CASSRSSGGTTDTQYF
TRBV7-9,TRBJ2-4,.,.,TGTGCCAGCAGCCCCCAGGCAGGGGAAAACATTCAGTACTTC,CASSPQAGENIQYF
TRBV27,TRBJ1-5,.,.,TGTGCCACCTCCGGCGGGGGAAGCAATCAGCCCCAGCATTTT,CATSGGGSNQPQHF
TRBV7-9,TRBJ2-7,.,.,TGTGCCAGCAGCTTTCGAGAAAAGCAAGGTCCGGGCTACGAGCAGTACTTC,CASSFREKQGPGYEQYF
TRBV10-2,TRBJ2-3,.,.,TGCGCCAGCAGGGACAGTTCGTCTACGTATTTT,CASRDSSSTYF
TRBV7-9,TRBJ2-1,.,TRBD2,TGTGCCAGCAGCTCGACTAGCGGCATTTACAATGAGCAGTTCTTC,CASSSTSGIYNEQFF
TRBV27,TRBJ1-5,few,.,TGTGCCAGCAGTTTAAGGGCTATCAATCAGCCCCAGCATTTT,CASSLRAINQPQHF
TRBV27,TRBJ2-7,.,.,TGTGCCAGCAGTTTAAATGGGCACGAGCAGTACTTC,CASSLNGHEQYF
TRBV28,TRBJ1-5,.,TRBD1,TGTGCCACCCAACAGGGGTACAATCAGCCCCAGCATTTT,CATQQGYNQPQHF
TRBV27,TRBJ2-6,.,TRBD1,TGTGCCAGCAGTTCACAGGGGACTGGGGCCAACGTCCTGACTTTC,CASSSQGTGANVLTF
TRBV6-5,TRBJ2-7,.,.,TGTGCCAGCAGTTACGGACAGCTATACGAGCAGTACTTC,CASSYGQLYEQYF
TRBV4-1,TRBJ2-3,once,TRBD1,TGCGCCAGCAGCCAAGAAGGGACAGGGGCCGAGACAGATACGCAGTATTTT,CASSQEGTGAETDTQYF
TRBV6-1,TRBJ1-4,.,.,TGTGCCAGCAGTGAAGCCTCTCCTGAGTGGACTAATGAAAAACTGTTTTTT,CASSEASPEWTNEKLFF
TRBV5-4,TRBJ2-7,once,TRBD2,TGTGCCAGCAGCTTCTCCGGGACTAGCTACGAGCAGTACTTC,CASSFSGTSYEQYF
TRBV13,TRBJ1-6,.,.,TGTGCCAGCAGCGCCGGGTCCCTGGGAAATTCACCCCTCCACTTT,CASSAGSLGNSPLHF
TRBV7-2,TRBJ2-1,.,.,TGTGCCAGCAGCTTAGATAATGAGCAGTTCTTC,CASSLDNEQFF
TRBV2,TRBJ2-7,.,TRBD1,TGTGCCAGCAGTGACCCAGGGACAGACACCTACGAGCAGTACTTC,CASSDPGTDTYEQYF
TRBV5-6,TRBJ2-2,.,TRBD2,TGTGCCAGCAGCTTCGGGACTAGCAGGGAGCTGTTTTTT,CASSFGTSRELFF
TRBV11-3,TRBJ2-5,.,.,TGTGCCAGCAGCTTAGATTTCGGAGTGGGGGAGACCCAGTACTTC,CASSLDFGVGETQYF
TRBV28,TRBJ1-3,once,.,TGTGCCAGCGAGTTTGCCGGGAGCTCTGGAAACACCATATATTTT,CASEFAGSSGNTIYF
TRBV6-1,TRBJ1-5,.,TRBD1,TGTGCCAGCAGTGAAGCGCAGGGGGTTTGGCCCCAGCATTTT,CASSEAQGVWPQHF
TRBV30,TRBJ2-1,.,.,TGTGCCTGGAGTGTACTCGGGGTTGAGCAGTTCTTC,CAWSVLGVEQFF
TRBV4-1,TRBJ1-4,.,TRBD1,TGCGCCAGCAGCCAAGATCCGACAGGGGAAATTAATGAAAAACTGTTTTTT,CASSQDPTGEINEKLFF
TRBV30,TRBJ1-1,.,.,TGTGCCTGGAGTGAAAGCCGGGCCCCGGGGTTGGGGGCTTTCTTT,CAWSESRAPGLGAFF
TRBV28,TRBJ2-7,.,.,TGTGCCAGCAGTCAAATGAACGAGCAGTACTTC,CASSQMNEQYF
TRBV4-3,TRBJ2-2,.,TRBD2,TGCGCCAGCAGCCAAGAGTCCCTAGCGGGAGAGGCCGGGGAGCTGTTTTTT,CASSQESLAGEAGELFF
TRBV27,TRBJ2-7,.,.,TGTGCCAGCAGTTTAAGCAGGGGTGAAATCCCCTACGAGCAGTACTTC,CASSLSRGEIPYEQYF
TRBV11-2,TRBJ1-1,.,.,TGTGCCAGCAGCTTAGATGGGGCAGGGGAAGCTTTCTTT,CASSLDGAGEAFF
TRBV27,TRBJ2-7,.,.,TGTGCCAGCAGTTTGAGAGGTGCGATCGAGCAGTACTTC,CASSLRGAIEQYF
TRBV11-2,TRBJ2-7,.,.,TGTGCCAGCAGCTTTGGGGACGTATACGAGCAGTACTTC,CASSFGDVYEQYF
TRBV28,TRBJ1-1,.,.,TGTGCCAGCAGGACACCGAACACTGAAGCTTTCTTT,CASRTPNTEAFF